One sample yielded the 19 T cell receptor beta chains listed below, sequenced in a study of spatial heterogeneity in lung cancer. Time point here: blood at routine non-recurrence follow-up after resection. A single record per CDR3 protein comes from TCRdb applying MiXCR to the 5' RACE reads. The sample holds over 35,000 distinct CDR3 sequences, under 12% seen once. Material: PBMCs, obtained at follow-up. The source is a female donor with early-stage non-small cell lung cancer.

The chain links TRBV19 to TRBJ1-1; D ambiguous. This CDR3 spans 13 amino acids. The V end was cut by 4 bases, the J end by 2 bases, with 8 bases between. Looked up from germline, CDR1 is LNHDA and CDR2 is SQIVND (reference sequence). The CDR3 reads CASSRASNTEAFF. The CDR3 DNA reads TGTGCCAGTAGTAGGGCCAGCAACACTGAAGCTTTCTTT.

This clonotype was found a few times. V is TRBV7-8 and J is TRBJ2-3, with D uncertain. Trimming took 1 base from V and 6 from J, leaving 11 bases between them. The germline V gene has CDR1 SGHVS and CDR2 FQNEAQ. The CDR3 length is 14 residues. The CDR3 here is CASSLGSSRDTQYF. CDR3 nucleotides: TGTGCCAGCAGCTTAGGGTCATCCCGGGATACGCAGTATTTT.

The chain is built from TRBV20-1 and TRBJ2-5, with 7 bases identical to TRBD1. The CDR3 consists of 15 residues. The ends lost 4 bases at V and 1 base at J; junction bases unmatched: 9. CDR1 is DFQATT and CDR2 is SNEGSKA in the germline V gene (reference sequence). CDR3 nucleotide sequence: TGCAGTGCTACTCGGGACAGTTTCACCCAAGAGACCCAGTACTTC. Its protein is CSATRDSFTQETQYF.

This clonotype occurred many times. The chain recombines TRBV28 with TRBJ2-7, with no clear D. Per germline, CDR1 MDHEN and CDR2 SYDVKM. V lost 3 bases, J lost 5 bases, and 14 bases lay in between. CDR3 length equals 14 residues. CDR3 nucleotides: TGTGCCAGCAGTTTTTGGCAGGCCCCCCACGAGCAGTACTTC. Translating gives CASSFWQAPHEQYF.

V is TRBV7-8 and J is TRBJ2-7, with D maybe TRBD2 (6 bases). Between the trimmed V and J ends, which lost 4 bases and 6 bases, there was a span of 13 bases. The germline gives CDR1 SGHVS, CDR2 FQNEAQ. The CDR3 has 13 amino acids. CDR3 in amino acids: CASSSGTPSEQYF. DNA of the CDR3: TGTGCCAGCAGCTCCGGGACTCCAAGCGAGCAGTACTTC.

The table lists this clonotype with many counts. The genes are TRBV6-1 and TRBJ2-1, with a weak D call TRBD2 (6 bases). Per germline, CDR1 MNHNS and CDR2 SASEGT. The V and J ends lost 4 bases and 3 bases respectively, with 13 bases between them. The length of the CDR3 is 15 residues. CDR3 bases: TGTGCCAGCAGTGTAGTAGCGGCGTACTACAATGAGCAGTTCTTC. Amino acids: CASSVVAAYYNEQFF.

This clonotype was counted a few times. The rearrangement joins TRBV2 to TRBJ1-2; tentatively, D is TRBD1 (5 bases). V lost 4 bases and J 0 bases, leaving 6 bases between the germline ends. The CDR3 covers 13 residues. CDR1 and CDR2 (germline): SNHLY, FYNNEI. The CDR3 nucleotides are TGTGCCAGCAGTGCAGGGCCTAACTATGGCTACACCTTC. Encoded protein: CASSAGPNYGYTF.

This clonotype was seen many times. The gene calls are TRBV7-2 and TRBJ2-3; unclear D gene. With 5 bases removed from V and 2 bases from J, the gap between germline ends came to 8 bases. The CDR3 contains 13 residues. The V gene's germline CDR1 is SGHTA and CDR2 FQGNSA. For the CDR3, the DNA is TGTGCCAGCAGCCGCCTCCCCACAGATACGCAGTATTTT. Translated: CASSRLPTDTQYF. The whole variable domain, remainder taken from reference TRBV7-2 and TRBJ2-3, is GAGVSQSPSNKVTEKGKDVELRCDPISGHTALYWYRQSLGQGLEFLIYFQGNSAPDKSGLPSDRFSAERTGGSVSTLTIQRTQQEDSAVYLCASSRLPTDTQYFGPGTRLTVL.

This clonotype was seen only a few times. The chain employs TRBV7-2 and TRBJ2-1, with 12 bases lining up with TRBD2. In germline, CDR1 is SGHTA, CDR2 FQGNSA. The V segment lost 4 bases and the J segment 3 bases; nucleotides outside the gene matches: 7. The CDR3 spans 17 residues. CDR3 sequence: CASSSRLAGANYNEQFF. In nucleotides, the CDR3 is TGTGCCAGCAGCTCTCGACTAGCGGGGGCCAACTACAATGAGCAGTTCTTC.

This chain joins TRBV5-4 and TRBJ2-1; TRBD2 matches 8 bases. The CDR3 runs to 15 residues. Germline CDR1 and CDR2: SGHNT and YYREEE (reference sequence). V dropped 2 bases and J dropped 5; count of bases not matched to a gene: 6. The DNA for the CDR3 is TGTGCCAGCAGCTTAGCAGCGGGGGCAGACAATGAGCAGTTCTTC. Residues: CASSLAAGADNEQFF.

The chain employs TRBV9 and TRBJ2-5; D is uncertain. CDR1 is SGDLS and CDR2 is YYNGEE in the germline V gene. Trimming shortened V by 4 bases and J by 5 bases, and 9 bases separated the two germline ends. This CDR3 comprises 12 residues. The CDR3 DNA follows: TGTGCCAGCAGCCCGGAAGAGGAGACCCAGTACTTC. Protein: CASSPEEETQYF.

In regard to this clonotype: The conserved final phenylalanine or tryptophan is absent from the CDR3, which likely points to a read error. The DNA is omitted, as the CDR3 cannot be located on it reliably, and the CDR3 follows TCRdb's listing. This chain connects TRBV7-2 to TRBJ2-5; the table's D call of TRBD2 was not tested on the DNA. The CDR3 is 16 residues long, ends included. Germline V gene data show CDR1 as SGHTA and CDR2 as FQGNSA. CDR3 region: CASSLGNDLASGLRYL.

This sequence joins TRBV7-3 and TRBJ2-3; D remains unclear. Germline V gives CDR1 SGHTA, CDR2 FQGTGA. The CDR3 has 14 amino acids. V was shortened by 6 bases and J by 0 bases, with 10 bases between the two germline ends. CDR3 sequence (DNA): TGTGCCAGCAGTCAGGAGTCTAGCACAGATACGCAGTATTTT. It codes for CASSQESSTDTQYF.

The chain employs TRBV7-2 and TRBJ2-5; no reliable D call. The CDR3 is 13 residues long. CDR1 and CDR2 from the germline V gene are SGHTA and FQGNSA. V lost 7 bases and J 1 base, leaving 10 bases between the germline ends. The DNA of the CDR3 is TGTGCCAGCAACAGACGGATCCAAGAGACCCAGTACTTC. Translating it yields CASNRRIQETQYF.

This clonotype showed up many times. The rearrangement joins TRBV12-3 or TRBV12-4 to TRBJ2-5; TRBD1 matches 7 bases. Unmatched junction bases numbered 11, after V lost 5 bases and J lost 5 bases. This CDR3 has 15 amino acids. The CDR3 nucleotides are TGTGCCAGCAGTCCTTACAGGGGCGCTGACGAGACCCAGTACTTC. It codes for CASSPYRGADETQYF.

This clonotype was seen many times. The rearrangement links TRBV20-1 to TRBJ2-3, with 12 bases fitting TRBD2. CDR1 DFQATT and CDR2 SNEGSKA come from the germline V gene (reference sequence). This CDR3 has 15 amino acids. The junction had 6 bases not matched to a gene; V was cut back by 2 bases and J by 6 bases. CDR3 loop: CSARLAGGPGDTQYF. CDR3 DNA sequence: TGCAGTGCTAGACTAGCGGGGGGGCCTGGGGATACGCAGTATTTT.

The V and J genes are TRBV9 and TRBJ2-1, with 9 bases matching TRBD1. Germline V gives CDR1 SGDLS, CDR2 YYNGEE. Germline trimming cut 4 bases from V and 0 bases from J; bases unmatched to any gene: 2. This CDR3 has 15 residues. The CDR3 DNA is TGTGCCAGCAGCATGACAGGGGGCTCCTACAATGAGCAGTTCTTC. Its protein product is CASSMTGGSYNEQFF. The complete variable domain, with remaining parts taken from reference TRBV9 and TRBJ2-1, reads DSGVTQTPKHLITATGQRVTLRCSPRSGDLSVYWYQQSLDQGLQFLIQYYNGEERAKGNILERFSAQQFPDLHSELNLSSLELGDSALYFCASSMTGGSYNEQFFGPGTRLTVL.

This clonotype was seen repeatedly, ten times or more. The chain carries TRBV4-2 and TRBJ1-2, with D possibly matching TRBD1 (5 bases). The germline V gene has CDR1 LGHNA and CDR2 YNFKEQ. V was cut by 0 bases and J by 7 bases, with 15 bases left in between. CDR3 length: 15 residues. The CDR3 sequence: CASSQDVRGDGGYTF. In DNA form, the CDR3 reads TGTGCCAGCAGCCAAGATGTGAGGGGTGATGGTGGCTACACCTTC.

This clonotype has at least ten counts. This chain connects TRBV19 to TRBJ2-7, with TRBD2 matching 7 bases. Germline V gene data show CDR1 as LNHDA and CDR2 as SQIVND (reference sequence). This CDR3 comprises 14 residues. V trimming: 3 bases; J trimming: 3 bases; junction bases outside the gene matches: 5. The DNA of the CDR3 is TGTGCCAGTAGTATCCGACTAGCAAACTACGAGCAGTACTTC. As protein: CASSIRLANYEQYF.